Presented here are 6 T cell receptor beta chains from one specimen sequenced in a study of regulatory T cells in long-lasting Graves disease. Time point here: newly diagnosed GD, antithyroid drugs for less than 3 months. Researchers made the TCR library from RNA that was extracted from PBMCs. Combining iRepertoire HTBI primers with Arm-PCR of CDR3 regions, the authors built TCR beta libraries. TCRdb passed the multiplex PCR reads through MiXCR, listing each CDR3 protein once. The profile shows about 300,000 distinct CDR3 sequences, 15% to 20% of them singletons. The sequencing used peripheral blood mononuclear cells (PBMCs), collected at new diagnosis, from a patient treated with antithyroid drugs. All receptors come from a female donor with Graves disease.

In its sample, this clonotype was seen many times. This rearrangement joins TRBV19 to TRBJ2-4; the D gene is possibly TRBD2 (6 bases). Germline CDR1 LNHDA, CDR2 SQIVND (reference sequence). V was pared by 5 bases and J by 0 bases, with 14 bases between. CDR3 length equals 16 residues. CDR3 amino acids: CASSVGTSLAKNIQYF. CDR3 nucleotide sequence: TGTGCCAGTAGTGTTGGGACTTCACTAGCCAAAAACATTCAGTACTTC.

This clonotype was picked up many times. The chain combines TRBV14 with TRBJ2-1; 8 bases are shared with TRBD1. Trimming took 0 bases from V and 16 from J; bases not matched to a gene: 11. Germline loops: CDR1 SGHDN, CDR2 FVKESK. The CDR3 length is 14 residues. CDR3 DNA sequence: TGTGCCAGCAGCCAAGATATTATGGGGGACAGGAAATTCTTC. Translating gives CASSQDIMGDRKFF.

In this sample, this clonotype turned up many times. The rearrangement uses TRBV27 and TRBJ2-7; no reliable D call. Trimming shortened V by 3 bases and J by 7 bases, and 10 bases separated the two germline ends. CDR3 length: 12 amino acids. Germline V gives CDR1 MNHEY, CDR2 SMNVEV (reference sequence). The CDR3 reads CASSFLGREQYF. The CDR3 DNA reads TGTGCCAGCAGTTTCCTAGGTAGAGAGCAGTACTTC.

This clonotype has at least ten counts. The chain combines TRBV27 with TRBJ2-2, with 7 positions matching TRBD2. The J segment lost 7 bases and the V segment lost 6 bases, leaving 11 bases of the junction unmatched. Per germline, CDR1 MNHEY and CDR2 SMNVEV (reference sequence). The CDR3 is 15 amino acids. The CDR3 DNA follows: TGTGCCAGCAGACCACCGGGAGGACTTGGCGGGGAGCTGTTTTTT. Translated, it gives CASRPPGGLGGELFF.

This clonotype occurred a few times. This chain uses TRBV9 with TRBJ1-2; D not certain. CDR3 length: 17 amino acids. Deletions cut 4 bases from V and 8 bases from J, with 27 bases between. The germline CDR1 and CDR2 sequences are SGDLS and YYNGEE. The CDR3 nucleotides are TGTGCCAGCAGCCCCGGCTTGGCGGACTTTGCGGACTGGGGCTACACCTTC. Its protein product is CASSPGLADFADWGYTF.

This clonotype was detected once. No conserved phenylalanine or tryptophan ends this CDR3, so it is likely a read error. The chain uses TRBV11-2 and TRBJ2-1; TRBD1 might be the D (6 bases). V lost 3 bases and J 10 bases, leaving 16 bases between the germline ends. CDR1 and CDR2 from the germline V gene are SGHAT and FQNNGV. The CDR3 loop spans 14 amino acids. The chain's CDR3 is CASSLETGNYEQFS. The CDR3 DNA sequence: TGTGCCAGCAGCTTGGAGACAGGCAACTACGAGCAGTTCTCC.